This T cell receptor (beta chain) was recovered during a study of blood T cell repertoires in COVID-19. The data were produced by immunoSEQ multiplex PCR, yet TCRdb's version contains in-frame clones alone and is incomplete. The data show about 150,000 clones, 76% seen once. CDR1 and CDR2 (germline): LNHDA, SQIVND (reference sequence). The V end lost 5 bases, the J end lost 1 base, and 23 bases lay between the germline ends. CDR3 length: 18 residues. This chain uses TRBV19 with TRBJ1-2, with a possible D match to TRBD1 (6 bases). The specimen was peripheral blood. This TCR came from a woman older than 75 with acute or convalescent COVID-19. DNA of the CDR3: TGTGCCAGTAGTCCCTGGGGGCAATCACAAGAACTTAACTATGGCTACACCTTC. Its protein is CASSPWGQSQELNYGYTF. The full variable domain, in which reference TRBV19 and TRBJ1-2 provide the parts outside the CDR3, is DGGITQSPKYLFRKEGQNVTLSCEQNLNHDAMYWYRQDPGQGLRLIYYSQIVNDFQKGDIAEGYSVSREKKESFPLTVTSAQKNPTAFYLCASSPWGQSQELNYGYTFGSGTRLTVV.